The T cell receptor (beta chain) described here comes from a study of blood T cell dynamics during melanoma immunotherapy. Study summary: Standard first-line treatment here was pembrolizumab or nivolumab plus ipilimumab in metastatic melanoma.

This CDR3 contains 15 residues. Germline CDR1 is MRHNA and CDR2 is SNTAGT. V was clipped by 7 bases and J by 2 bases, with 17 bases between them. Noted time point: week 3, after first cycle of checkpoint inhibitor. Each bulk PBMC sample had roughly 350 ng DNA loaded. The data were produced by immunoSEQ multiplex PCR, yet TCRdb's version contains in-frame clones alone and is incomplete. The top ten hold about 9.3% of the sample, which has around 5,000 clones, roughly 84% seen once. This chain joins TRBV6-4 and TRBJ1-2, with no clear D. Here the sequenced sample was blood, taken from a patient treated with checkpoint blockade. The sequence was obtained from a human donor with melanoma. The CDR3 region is CASKPEQSVNYGYTF. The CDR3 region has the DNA TGTGCCAGCAAACCAGAGCAGTCGGTGAACTATGGCTACACCTTC.